Below are 16 T cell receptor beta chains sequenced from a single sample in a study of blood T cell repertoires in COVID-19. Using immunoSEQ multiplex PCR, the repertoire was profiled, and TCRdb retains in-frame clones only, with some absent. In the table there are about 300,000 clones, roughly 86% of which are singletons. Sequences were obtained from peripheral blood. These receptor sequences come from a woman aged 25 to 39 with COVID-19, enrolled during active disease.

The CDR3 DNA sequence: TGCAGCGTTGGAGGGGACTTCCAAGAGACCCAGTACTTC. Protein product: CSVGGDFQETQYF. This chain uses TRBV29-1 with TRBJ2-5; perhaps TRBD2 as D (6 bases). Deletions cut 4 bases from V and 1 base from J, with 10 bases between. Germline V gene lookup returns CDR1 SQVTM and CDR2 ANQGSEA. This CDR3 is 13 amino acids long.

V usage is TRBV7-2 and J usage is TRBJ1-5, with 7 bases identical to TRBD1. The J segment lost 5 bases and the V segment lost 5 bases, leaving 9 bases of the junction unmatched. The CDR3 is made up of 15 amino acids. Germline CDR1 is SGHTA and CDR2 is FQGNSA. CDR3 nucleotide sequence: TGTGCCAGCAGCATCCAGGGGGGCGCGGATCAGCCCCAGCATTTT. This translates into CASSIQGGADQPQHF.

The chain has TRBV6-1 and TRBJ2-7; 8 nucleotides agree with TRBD1. CDR1 is MNHNS and CDR2 is SASEGT in the germline V gene. The V segment lost 3 bases and the J segment 7 bases; nucleotides outside the gene matches: 14. The CDR3 covers 16 residues. The chain's CDR3 is CASSDYPGTGLGEQYV. CDR3 DNA: TGTGCCAGCAGTGATTATCCCGGGACAGGCCTTGGAGAGCAGTACGTC.

The chain uses TRBV4-3 and TRBJ1-1, with TRBD1 matching over 9 bases. The germline V gene has CDR1 LGHNA and CDR2 YSLEER. With 5 bases clipped from V and 5 bases from J, the junction kept 3 bases outside the gene matches. The length of the CDR3 is 13 residues. CDR3 sequence: CASSDDRGTEAFF. The CDR3 bases are TGCGCCAGCAGCGATGACAGGGGGACTGAAGCTTTCTTT.

The gene calls are TRBV29-1 and TRBJ1-1; no reliable D call. Trimming removed 5 bases at V and 0 bases at J, with 16 bases between. The germline CDR1 and CDR2 sequences are SQVTM and ANQGSEA. This CDR3 comprises 15 residues. The CDR3 loop is CSVLRRGRMNTEAFF. The DNA for the CDR3 is TGCAGCGTTCTGAGACGAGGCCGCATGAACACTGAAGCTTTCTTT.

This chain joins TRBV7-8 and TRBJ2-1; 13 nucleotides align to TRBD2. V shed 4 bases and J 8 bases; nucleotides not matched to a gene: 5. Germline V gene data show CDR1 as SGHVS and CDR2 as FQNEAQ. CDR3 size: 15 residues. The CDR3 DNA reads as TGTGCCAGCAGCTCCACTAGCGGGGGGGCTTATGAGCAGTTCTTC. Its translation is CASSSTSGGAYEQFF.

The chain couples TRBV24-1 to TRBJ2-3, with D perhaps TRBD1 (5 bases). There are 13 residues in the CDR3. Looked up from germline, CDR1 is KGHDR and CDR2 is SFDVKD. V was clipped by 9 bases and J by 2 bases, with 11 bases between them. The CDR3: CATRGHDTDTQYF. The CDR3 DNA reads TGTGCCACCCGAGGACATGACACAGATACGCAGTATTTT.

The gene calls are TRBV13 and TRBJ2-7; maybe TRBD1 (5 bases). Per the germline V gene, CDR1 is PRHDT and CDR2 is FYEKMQ (reference sequence). Trimming took off 0 bases at V and 9 bases at J, with 12 bases between the two ends. The CDR3 length is 13 residues. The CDR3 DNA is TGTGCCAGCAGCTTAGGGACAGTGTTTCCGCAGTACTTC. Translated: CASSLGTVFPQYF.

V usage is TRBV18 and J usage is TRBJ1-2; possible D gene TRBD1, 5 bases. Per the germline V gene, CDR1 is KGHSH and CDR2 is LQKENI. Trimming stripped 5 bases from V and 4 bases from J, with 17 bases between. The CDR3 length is 15 residues. This chain's CDR3 is CASSSTGGGGYGYTF. The CDR3 DNA follows: TGTGCCAGCTCATCCACCGGTGGCGGGGGCTATGGCTACACCTTC.

V and J are TRBV12-5 and TRBJ1-5; D is possibly TRBD1 (5 bases). CDR1 and CDR2 (germline): LGHNT, FRNRAP. The V end was cut by 6 bases, the J end by 2 bases, with 8 bases between. CDR3 length: 13 amino acids. The CDR3 sequence: CASGGGGNQPQHF. The DNA for the CDR3 is TGTGCTAGTGGCGGGGGGGGCAATCAGCCCCAGCATTTT. Using reference TRBV12-5 and TRBJ1-5 for the parts outside the CDR3, the full variable domain is DARVTQTPRHKVTEMGQEVTMRCQPILGHNTVFWYRQTMMQGLELLAYFRNRAPLDDSGMPKDRFSAEMPDATLATLKIQPSEPRDSAVYFCASGGGGNQPQHFGDGTRLSIL.

The chain combines TRBV27 with TRBJ2-3, with 9 positions matching TRBD1. CDR3 length equals 14 residues. Germline-derived CDR1 and CDR2 are MNHEY and SMNVEV (reference sequence). The J segment lost 4 bases and the V segment lost 6 bases, leaving 5 bases of the junction unmatched. The CDR3 reads CASRSGQGSDTQYF. The CDR3 DNA reads TGTGCCAGCAGGTCCGGACAGGGGTCAGATACGCAGTATTTT.

DNA for the CDR3: TGTGCCAGTAGTCCTCGATGGGCAAACACTGAAGCTTTCTTT. Its translation: CASSPRWANTEAFF. This chain joins TRBV19 and TRBJ1-1; D gene ambiguous. Deletions cut 5 bases from V and 2 bases from J, with 12 bases between. The CDR3 is made up of 14 amino acids. In germline, CDR1 is LNHDA, CDR2 SQIVND (reference sequence).

The CDR3 here is CASSLGFGSDYGYTF. In DNA form, the CDR3 reads TGTGCCAGCAGCTTAGGTTTCGGCAGCGATTATGGCTACACCTTC. This chain connects TRBV7-8 to TRBJ1-2; no definite D call. From germline, CDR1 is SGHVS and CDR2 FQNEAQ. This CDR3 is 15 amino acids long. V was trimmed by 1 base and J by 5 bases, leaving 14 bases between them.

This clone was recorded only once. The chain couples TRBV3-1 (or the pseudogene TRBV3-2) to TRBJ1-6, with 7 bases lining up with TRBD1. The germline CDR1 and CDR2 sequences are LGHDT and YNNKEL (reference sequence). The CDR3 sequence is 14 residues long. V shed 5 bases and J 6 bases; nucleotides not matched to a gene: 4. CDR3 nucleotides: TGTGCCAGCAGCTGGGGACAGTCTAATTCACCCCTCCACTTT. It codes for CASSWGQSNSPLHF.

The rearrangement joins TRBV15 to TRBJ1-3; TRBD1 matches 7 bases. This CDR3 spans 20 amino acids. Germline V gene sequence: CDR1 LNHNV, CDR2 YYDKDF (reference sequence). V dropped 0 bases and J dropped 0; count of bases not matched to a gene: 14. The CDR3 sequence is CATSRDGDPPGQTSGNTIYF. CDR3 sequence (DNA): TGTGCCACCAGCAGAGATGGAGACCCCCCGGGACAGACCTCTGGAAACACCATATATTTT.

V usage is TRBV9 and J usage is TRBJ1-1; weak D call: TRBD1 (5 bases). Between the trimmed V and J ends, which lost 2 bases and 5 bases, there was a span of 16 bases. Germline V gene sequence: CDR1 SGDLS, CDR2 YYNGEE. The CDR3 is 15 residues long. CDR3 DNA sequence: TGTGCCAGCAGCGTCGCCGCCGGGGGAAAAACTGAAGCTTTCTTT. Translated: CASSVAAGGKTEAFF.